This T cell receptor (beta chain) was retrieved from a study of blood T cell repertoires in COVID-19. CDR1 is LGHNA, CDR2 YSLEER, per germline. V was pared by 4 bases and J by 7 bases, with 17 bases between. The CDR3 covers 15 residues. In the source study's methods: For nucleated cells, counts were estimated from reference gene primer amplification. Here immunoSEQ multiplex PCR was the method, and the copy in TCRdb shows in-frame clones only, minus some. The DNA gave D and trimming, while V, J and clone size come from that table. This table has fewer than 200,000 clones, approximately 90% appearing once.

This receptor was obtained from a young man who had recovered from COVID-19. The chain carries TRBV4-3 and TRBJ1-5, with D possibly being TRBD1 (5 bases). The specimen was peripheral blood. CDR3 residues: CASSLSGAMGQPQHF. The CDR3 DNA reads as TGCGCCAGCAGCCTATCTGGGGCGATGGGGCAGCCCCAGCATTTT.